One sample yielded the 29 T cell receptor beta chains listed below, sequenced in a study of post-analysis software for immune sequencing data. General study points: Four to six TRBV segments were more frequent in patients than controls; TRBV5-6, TRBV5-1 and TRBV20-1 belonged to this group.

Prepared libraries of TCR beta cDNA carried unique molecular identifiers. TCRdb re-called the PCR reads with MiXCR, one entry per CDR3 protein. There are some 690,000 distinct CDR3 sequences in the sample; around 27% occur only once, and around 0.6% lies in the top ten. The antigens these receptors bind are not known. Sequencing used blood. The receptors shown here come from a girl between 10 and 17 years old with multiple sclerosis.

This clonotype turned up a few times. The CDR3 DNA sequence: TGTGCCACCAGCAGATCCAGGACAGGGGTGGGCAATCAGCCCCAGCATTTT. Its protein is CATSRSRTGVGNQPQHF. J is TRBJ1-5 and V is TRBV15; 9 nucleotides line up with TRBD1. Germline-derived CDR1 and CDR2 are LNHNV and YYDKDF (reference sequence). V was pared by 2 bases and J by 2 bases, with 7 bases of the junction left unmatched. The CDR3 length is 17 residues.

This clonotype was counted only a few times. A read error is possible here, since a much larger clone lies one base away. V and J are TRBV5-6 and TRBJ2-5, with 7 bases that match TRBD2. V shed 4 bases and J 1 base; nucleotides not matched to a gene: 4. CDR3 length: 14 amino acids. The germline CDR1 and CDR2 sequences are SGHDT and YYEEEE. The CDR3 loop reads CASSPGRSQETQYF. DNA of the CDR3: TGTGCCAGCAGCCCCGGGAGGAGCCAAGAGACCCAGTACTTC.

This clonotype was observed once. This sequence joins TRBV20-1 and TRBJ2-7; D gene uncertain. Trimming removed 3 bases from V and 4 bases from J, with 13 bases in between. Per germline, CDR1 DFQATT and CDR2 SNEGSKA (reference sequence). CDR3 size: 13 residues. The CDR3 nucleotides are TGCAGTGCTAGCGGCAGTACGGATTACGAGCAGTACTTC. It is translated as CSASGSTDYEQYF.

This clonotype has just a few counts. The CDR3 DNA is TGCGCCAGCAGCAAAAATGGACAGGGGGGTTACAATGAGCAGTTCTTC. Its protein product is CASSKNGQGGYNEQFF. The V gene is TRBV5-1, the J gene TRBJ2-1, with 10 positions matching TRBD1. The CDR3 is 16 residues long. The V gene end was trimmed by 4 bases and the J gene end by 4 bases; junction bases not matched to a gene: 8. Germline CDR1 reads SGHRS; CDR2 reads YFSETQ.

This clonotype has a handful of counts. The V and J genes are TRBV29-1 and TRBJ2-7; 7 nucleotides line up with TRBD1. The germline V gene has CDR1 SQVTM and CDR2 ANQGSEA. Trimming cost V 4 bases and J 3 bases; bases outside gene matches: 3. The CDR3 runs to 12 residues. Here the CDR3 reads CSVGAGGYEQYF. The CDR3 region has the DNA TGCAGCGTTGGCGCAGGGGGCTACGAGCAGTACTTC.

The gene calls are TRBV7-8 and TRBJ1-4; D not certain. Germline values: CDR1 SGHVS, CDR2 FQNEAQ. V shed 5 bases and J shed 1 base, with 11 bases lying between them. This CDR3 contains 15 residues. The CDR3 protein is CASSQAAGTNEKLFF. CDR3 sequence (DNA): TGTGCCAGCAGCCAAGCAGCGGGAACTAATGAAAAACTGTTTTTT.

The chain couples TRBV20-1 to TRBJ2-1; D may be TRBD1 or TRBD2 (6 bases each). Germline lookup yields CDR1 DFQATT and CDR2 SNEGSKA (reference sequence). This CDR3 is built from 15 residues. Trimming stripped 6 bases from V and 4 bases from J, with 19 bases between. The CDR3 sequence is CSAHRRGHLYNEQFF. In DNA form, the CDR3 reads TGCAGTGCGCACCGGCGGGGACATCTATACAATGAGCAGTTCTTC.

This rearrangement joins TRBV12-3 or TRBV12-4 to TRBJ1-6; D may be TRBD1 (5 bases). The germline V and J ends were trimmed by 7 bases and 10 bases, with 14 bases remaining between them. CDR3 length: 13 amino acids. The CDR3 loop is CASTVGEGSPLHF. CDR3 nucleotide sequence: TGTGCCAGCACCGTGGGGGAGGGCTCACCCCTCCACTTT.

V usage is TRBV24-1 and J usage is TRBJ2-7, with 7 bases identical to TRBD1. Looked up from germline, CDR1 is KGHDR and CDR2 is SFDVKD. The CDR3 loop spans 16 amino acids. Trimming at V came to 5 bases and at J to 3 bases, leaving 12 bases not matched to a gene. For the CDR3, the DNA is TGTGCCACCAGTGGGAGAAGCGGAGCAGGGGGCTACGAGCAGTACTTC. It is translated as CATSGRSGAGGYEQYF.

This clonotype showed up just a few times. The gene calls are TRBV29-1 and TRBJ1-5, with 9 bases lining up with TRBD1. The junction had 5 bases not matched to a gene; V was cut back by 6 bases and J by 2 bases. Per the germline V gene, CDR1 is SQVTM and CDR2 is ANQGSEA. CDR3 length: 14 residues. The CDR3 protein is CSVATGGGNQPQHF. CDR3 in DNA: TGCAGCGTGGCGACAGGGGGAGGCAATCAGCCCCAGCATTTT.

This clonotype was observed a handful of times. The chain combines TRBV5-6 with TRBJ2-3; D is unclear. The germline V gene has CDR1 SGHDT and CDR2 YYEEEE. Trimming removed 3 bases at V and 1 base at J, with 18 bases between. This CDR3 spans 17 amino acids. The CDR3 DNA reads as TGTGCCAGCAGCTCCGTTCTCCTGGACCGAGGCACAGATACGCAGTATTTT. The encoded protein is CASSSVLLDRGTDTQYF.

This rearrangement joins TRBV20-1 to TRBJ1-2, with D perhaps TRBD1 (6 bases). The CDR3 runs to 13 residues. CDR1 is DFQATT, CDR2 SNEGSKA, per germline (reference sequence). V shed 1 base and J shed 7 bases, with 13 bases lying between them. CDR3 sequence reads: CSARGDRSCGYTF. CDR3 nucleotide sequence: TGCAGTGCTAGAGGCGACAGGTCCTGTGGCTACACCTTC.

This clonotype has only a few counts. The chain links TRBV7-2 to TRBJ2-1, with 8 bases aligning to TRBD2. Trimming at V came to 4 bases and at J to 5 bases, leaving 13 bases not matched to a gene. Germline V gives CDR1 SGHTA, CDR2 FQGNSA. The CDR3 is 17 amino acids. CDR3 sequence: CASSWGRGGTVNNEQFF. The CDR3 DNA is TGTGCCAGCAGCTGGGGTCGGGGGGGGACTGTAAACAATGAGCAGTTCTTC.

With regard to this clonotype: The germline gene is not matched at one end of the junction; a read error may be the cause. The chain links TRBV6-5 to TRBJ1-1; D gene unclear. CDR3 length equals 13 residues. Per germline, CDR1 MNHEY and CDR2 SVGAGI. CDR3 residues: CASSYDMNAEAFF. DNA of the CDR3: TGTGCCAGCAGTTACGACATGAACGCTGAAGCTTTCTTT.

This clonotype was counted a few times. The V call is TRBV6-6, the J call TRBJ1-1; a possible D gene is TRBD1 (5 bases). Germline loops: CDR1 MNHNY, CDR2 SVGAGI (reference sequence). CDR3 length: 16 amino acids. V lost 5 bases and J lost 2, with 18 bases in between. The CDR3 DNA reads as TGTGCCAGCAGTCTCGGACAAGGAGATGGTAACACTGAAGCTTTCTTT. Residues: CASSLGQGDGNTEAFF.

This clonotype came up a few times. J is TRBJ2-5 and V is TRBV24-1, with D perhaps TRBD2 (5 bases). Germline V gives CDR1 KGHDR, CDR2 SFDVKD. The CDR3 is 15 amino acids. V shed 3 bases and J shed 5 bases, with 15 bases lying between them. The CDR3 spells CATSDRFETMETQYF. The DNA for the CDR3 is TGTGCCACCAGTGATCGTTTTGAGACTATGGAGACCCAGTACTTC.

Written as DNA, the CDR3 is TGCAGCGTTCATTTTCTGGGCAGGGGGCTCACAGATACGCAGTATTTT. Translation gives CSVHFLGRGLTDTQYF. This chain joins TRBV29-1 and TRBJ2-3; 8 bases map to TRBD1. V trimming: 5 bases; J trimming: 2 bases; junction bases outside the gene matches: 12. The CDR3 is made up of 16 amino acids. Germline V gene lookup returns CDR1 SQVTM and CDR2 ANQGSEA.

To note about this clonotype: An end of the junction differs from the germline gene, which may be a read error. The chain combines TRBV6-6 with TRBJ2-6, with a tentative D call TRBD1 (5 bases). The CDR3 loop spans 15 amino acids. The germline gives CDR1 MNHNY, CDR2 SVGAGI (reference sequence). CDR3 nucleotide sequence: TGTGCCAGCAGTTTTGACAGCTCTGGGGCCAACATCCTGACTTTC. Translation: CASSFDSSGANILTF.

The genes are TRBV12-3 or TRBV12-4 and TRBJ1-2; perhaps TRBD1 as D (5 bases). Trimming pared 7 bases from V and 8 bases from J, leaving 20 bases between. The CDR3 is 14 amino acids. The CDR3 is CASTPIIGAGGYTF. CDR3 in DNA: TGTGCCAGCACCCCAATAATCGGGGCGGGGGGCTACACCTTC.

The genes are TRBV7-9 and TRBJ2-2; no firm D call. Looked up from germline, CDR1 is SEHNR and CDR2 is FQNEAQ (reference sequence). The length of the CDR3 is 16 residues. Trimming removed 1 base from V and 6 bases from J, with 15 bases in between. The CDR3 sequence is CASSLVSAASPGELFF. CDR3 nucleotide sequence: TGTGCCAGCAGCTTAGTCAGTGCGGCGTCCCCCGGGGAGCTGTTTTTT.

This chain links TRBV4-3 with TRBJ2-7; D gene unclear. Looked up from germline, CDR1 is LGHNA and CDR2 is YSLEER. The CDR3 is made up of 14 amino acids. V was shortened by 1 base and J by 2 bases, with 9 bases between the two germline ends. The CDR3 coding sequence is TGCGCCAGCAGCCAAGTCCAAAAAACCTACGAGCAGTACTTC. Protein sequence: CASSQVQKTYEQYF.

A note on this clonotype: A much larger clone lies one base from this, so it may be a read error. The V and J genes are TRBV6-5 and TRBJ1-2; D ambiguous. Germline V CDR1 and CDR2: MNHEY, SVGAGI. CDR3 size: 14 residues. The CDR3: CAGSSRGSNYGYTF. As DNA, the CDR3 is TGTGCCGGCAGTTCCCGTGGGTCGAACTATGGCTACACCTTC.

J is TRBJ1-2 and V is TRBV2; D is ambiguous. This CDR3 comprises 14 residues. Per the germline V gene, CDR1 is SNHLY and CDR2 is FYNNEI. V was trimmed by 6 bases and J by 5 bases, leaving 16 bases between them. CDR3 sequence reads: CASSRTNSRYGYTF. The DNA for the CDR3 is TGTGCCAGCAGCAGGACCAACTCTCGTTATGGCTACACCTTC.

The chain combines TRBV9 with TRBJ2-1; TRBD2 agrees at 8 bases. Trimming cost V 4 bases and J 6 bases; bases outside gene matches: 21. This CDR3 comprises 19 residues. Germline lookup yields CDR1 SGDLS and CDR2 YYNGEE. The CDR3: CASSPRLSSGIYGVNEQFF. As DNA, the CDR3 is TGTGCCAGCAGCCCCCGTTTGAGTAGCGGGATCTACGGGGTCAATGAGCAGTTCTTC.

This clonotype showed up just a few times. The V gene is TRBV28, the J gene TRBJ2-5; D perhaps matches TRBD2 (5 bases). The CDR3 extends over 15 amino acids. The V gene's germline CDR1 is MDHEN and CDR2 SYDVKM. V shed 7 bases and J shed 3 bases, with 18 bases lying between them. The chain's CDR3 is CASTPEGARKETQYF. As DNA, the CDR3 is TGTGCCAGCACTCCCGAGGGAGCCCGGAAAGAGACCCAGTACTTC.

The chain links TRBV6-5 to TRBJ2-3, with 11 bases identical to TRBD1. There are 15 residues in the CDR3. Germline V lookup: CDR1 MNHEY, CDR2 SVGAGI. V was clipped by 5 bases and J by 4 bases; unmatched bases: 5. The CDR3 region has the DNA TGTGCCAGCAGTAAATGGACAGGGGGCTCAGATACGCAGTATTTT. Protein product: CASSKWTGGSDTQYF.

The chain is built from TRBV4-3 and TRBJ2-5; D may match TRBD1 or TRBD2 (6 bases each). V lost 0 bases to trimming and J lost 6 bases, with 11 bases between them. This CDR3 region has 14 residues. CDR1 is LGHNA, CDR2 YSLEER, per germline. DNA of the CDR3: TGCGCCAGCAGCCAAGATGCCCGGGGGCAGACCCAGTACTTC. This gives the protein CASSQDARGQTQYF.

This rearrangement joins TRBV7-9 to TRBJ2-6, with 11 nucleotides matching TRBD1. Germline loops: CDR1 SEHNR, CDR2 FQNEAQ (reference sequence). V lost 10 bases to trimming and J lost 2 bases; unmatched junction nucleotides: 4. CDR3 length: 15 residues. CDR3 nucleotide sequence: TGTGCCACCGGACAGGGGGCGCCTGGGGCCAACGTCCTGACTTTC. Its protein is CATGQGAPGANVLTF.

This clonotype was seen a handful of times. This chain connects TRBV7-2 to TRBJ1-1; D call uncertain. The ends were cut back, 2 bases at V and 4 bases at J, with 11 bases in the middle. Germline V gene lookup returns CDR1 SGHTA and CDR2 FQGNSA. There are 14 residues in the CDR3. The CDR3 coding sequence is TGTGCCAGCAGCTTATATTCGGGTCTCACTGAAGCTTTCTTT. This codes for CASSLYSGLTEAFF.